One sample yielded the 6 T cell receptor beta chains listed below, sequenced in a study of shared clonotypes between healthy human individuals. The repertoire was sequenced with immunoSEQ multiplex PCR; TCRdb's copy has only in-frame clones and lacks some. The table has about 1 million clones, about 74% seen once. The specimen sequenced was memory CD4+ T cells sorted from blood. Subset denoted: CD45RA-negative fraction. These receptors were obtained from a man aged 18 to 30 in good health.

J is TRBJ2-5 and V is TRBV6-5, with D possibly TRBD2 on 6 matching bases. The J call may be faulty, since TRBJ2-7 better matches the DNA end. CDR3 length: 12 residues. Germline V CDR1 and CDR2: MNHEY, SVGAGI. CDR3 loop: CASSYWGGEQYF. The DNA for the CDR3 is TGTGCCAGCAGTTACTGGGGAGGCGAGCAGTACTTC.

This clone was detected once. CDR3 DNA sequence: TGTGCCATCAGCTGGACTAGCGGGGAGGGGCAGTACTTC. It translates to CAISWTSGEGQYF. The V gene is TRBV10-3, the J gene TRBJ2-7; TRBD2 aligns across 12 bases. V was pared by 6 bases and J by 9 bases, with 6 bases of the junction left unmatched. Germline V gives CDR1 ENHRY, CDR2 SYGVKD. The CDR3 spans 13 residues.

On this clone itself: Different DNA sequences within this sample yield the same CDR3. J is TRBJ2-5 and V is TRBV5-4; weak D call: TRBD2 (5 bases). With 5 bases removed from V and 5 bases from J, the gap between germline ends came to 13 bases. Germline lookup yields CDR1 SGHNT and CDR2 YYREEE (reference sequence). The CDR3 runs to 13 residues. The CDR3, as DNA: TGTGCCAGCAGTTCTGGACTGGAGGAGACCCAGTACTTC. The encoded protein is CASSSGLEETQYF.

The J gene is TRBJ2-5, the V gene TRBV5-6; 8 nucleotides line up with TRBD2. J was trimmed by 2 bases and V by 5 bases; bases with no gene match: 11. CDR1 SGHDT and CDR2 YYEEEE come from the germline V gene. This CDR3 has 16 residues. The CDR3 here is CASSPGLASGQETQYF. CDR3 nucleotide sequence: TGTGCCAGCAGTCCCGGTTTGGCTAGCGGGCAAGAGACCCAGTACTTC.

The chain combines TRBV6-1 with TRBJ1-5; perhaps TRBD1 as D (6 bases). Germline CDR1 MNHNS, CDR2 SASEGT. Trimming shortened V by 0 bases and J by 6 bases, and 12 bases separated the two germline ends. The CDR3 covers 15 residues. The CDR3 DNA reads as TGTGCCAGCAGTGAAGCTATGGGGGCAACTCAGCCCCAGCATTTT. This encodes CASSEAMGATQPQHF.

The J gene is TRBJ2-5, the V gene TRBV19; possible D gene TRBD2, 6 bases. V lost 2 bases and J lost 6, with 10 bases in between. This CDR3 comprises 13 residues. Looked up from germline, CDR1 is LNHDA and CDR2 is SQIVND (reference sequence). The CDR3 spells CASSIRGTQTQYF. The DNA of the CDR3 is TGTGCCAGTAGTATACGGGGGACGCAGACCCAGTACTTC.